This T cell receptor beta chain was obtained from a study of blood T cells in healthy people across ages. The study's findings and limits: Higher diversity and more naive CD4+ cells were features of long-lived donors, compared to aged donors.

Donors ranged from roughly 6 to 95 years old and were healthy Caucasians in Russia. Donors each provided 9.5 to 10 milliliters of peripheral blood. Using a J-beta primer mix together with a sample-barcoded 5' primer, a second PCR was run for about 6 to 12 cycles. Each cDNA molecule was tagged by a template-switch adaptor that had 12 random nucleotides. MiXCR, run by TCRdb on the 5' RACE reads, gives a single entry per CDR3 protein. The repertoire includes about 1.4 million distinct CDR3 sequences, approximately 59% of them detected once, and 6.7% sits in the top ten. On this clonotype: Its antigen is undetermined.

The CDR3 has 14 residues. Germline assignment: CDR1 SEHNR and CDR2 FQNEAQ (reference sequence). Between the trimmed V and J ends, which lost 1 base and 7 bases, there was a span of 11 bases. The chain employs TRBV7-9 and TRBJ1-5; D not resolved. The sequenced sample was blood. The TCR originated in a man younger than 30 in good health. The CDR3 region is CASSLGAGLQPQHF. CDR3 sequence (DNA): TGTGCCAGCAGCTTAGGGGCAGGCCTACAGCCCCAGCATTTT.